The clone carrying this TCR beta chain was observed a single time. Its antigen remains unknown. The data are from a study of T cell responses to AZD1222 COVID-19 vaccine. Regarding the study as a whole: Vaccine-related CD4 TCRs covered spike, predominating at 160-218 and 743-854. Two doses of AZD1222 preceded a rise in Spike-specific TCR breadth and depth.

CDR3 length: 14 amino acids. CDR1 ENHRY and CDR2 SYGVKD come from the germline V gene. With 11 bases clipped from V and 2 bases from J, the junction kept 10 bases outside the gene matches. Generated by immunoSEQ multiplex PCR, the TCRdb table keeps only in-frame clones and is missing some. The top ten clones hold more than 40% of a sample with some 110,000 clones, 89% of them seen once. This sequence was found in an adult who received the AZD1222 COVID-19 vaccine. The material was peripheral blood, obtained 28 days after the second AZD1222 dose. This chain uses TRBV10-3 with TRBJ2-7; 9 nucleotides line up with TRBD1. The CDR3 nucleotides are TGTGCCGCCAAAGGGGGGACAGGGACCTACGAGCAGTACTTC. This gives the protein CAAKGGTGTYEQYF.